The table lists the clone carrying this T cell receptor beta chain with many counts. Its antigen is as yet unknown. This CDR3 contains 18 residues. Germline CDR1 is SGHRS and CDR2 is YFSETQ. Trimming removed 4 bases from V and 5 bases from J; junction bases left unmatched: 17. Researchers prepared the TCRbeta library using unique molecular identifiers, the study reports. TCRdb itself ran the PCR reads through MiXCR, one entry per CDR3 protein. Among hundreds of thousands of distinct CDR3 sequences listed, about an eighth were seen once. The sample is drawn from a study of T-cell reconstitution after alpha-beta-depleted transplantation in children. The study's findings and limits: Several hundred expanded graft clones reportedly gave rise to the alpha-beta T cells present about two months after transplant.

This receptor was taken from a girl aged 2-10 years with congenital amegakaryocytic thrombocytopenia, due to receive a stem cell transplant. The material was PBMCs, obtained before TCRalphabeta/CD19-depleted stem cell transplant. The V gene is TRBV5-1, the J gene TRBJ1-4, with TRBD1 matching over 7 bases. CDR3 coding DNA: TGCGCCAGCAGCCCCCTGGCGACAGGGCTATCGGAGAATGAAAAACTGTTTTTT. Encoded protein: CASSPLATGLSENEKLFF.